Below are 22 T cell receptor beta chains sequenced from a single sample in a study of early T cells in non-severe SARS-CoV-2 infection. TCRdb re-derived calls from the 5' RACE reads in MiXCR, one entry per CDR3 protein. The sample consists of about 77,000 distinct CDR3 sequences, about 15% of them appearing once. The sample consisted of whole blood. These receptors were obtained from an adult who was a healthcare worker with PCR-confirmed SARS-CoV-2 infection or an uninfected control (not recorded which).

V usage is TRBV6-6 and J usage is TRBJ2-3, with 8 bases matching TRBD1. The trim removed 4 bases at V and 4 bases at J, leaving 4 bases unmatched. Germline V gene data show CDR1 as MNHNY and CDR2 as SVGAGI (reference sequence). The CDR3 spans 14 residues. Here the CDR3 DNA reads TGTGCCAGCAGTTCCCCGGGACAGGCAGATACGCAGTATTTT. Protein sequence: CASSSPGQADTQYF.

This clonotype has at least ten counts. The V gene is TRBV7-8, the J gene TRBJ2-1; no firm D call. The ends were cut back, 1 base at V and 2 bases at J, with 9 bases in the middle. The CDR3 length is 15 residues. In germline, CDR1 is SGHVS, CDR2 FQNEAQ. CDR3 amino acids: CASSLVVLTYNEQFF. The CDR3 DNA is TGTGCCAGCAGCTTAGTGGTGCTAACCTACAATGAGCAGTTCTTC.

This clonotype has only a few counts. This CDR3 reads CASSYSARGFNHNEQFF. The CDR3 bases are TGTGCCAGCAGTTACTCGGCGCGGGGGTTTAACCACAATGAGCAGTTCTTC. The chain links TRBV6-2 or TRBV6-3 to TRBJ2-1, with TRBD2 identical over 7 bases. V dropped 0 bases and J dropped 5; count of bases not matched to a gene: 10. This CDR3 spans 17 amino acids. Germline V gene data show CDR1 as MNHEY and CDR2 as SVGEGT.

This rearrangement joins TRBV7-8 to TRBJ2-3; D not certain. The CDR3 sequence is 14 residues long. Per germline, CDR1 SGHVS and CDR2 FQNEAQ. The V end lost 10 bases, the J end lost 4 bases, and 18 bases lay between the germline ends. CDR3 DNA: TGTGCCACTATCGGGCCGCAACCCGCAGATACGCAGTATTTT. Protein: CATIGPQPADTQYF.

This clonotype was seen a handful of times. The gene calls are TRBV10-3 and TRBJ1-5; D is unclear. Germline-derived CDR1 and CDR2 are ENHRY and SYGVKD. V was pared by 0 bases and J by 5 bases, with 8 bases between. The CDR3 extends over 14 amino acids. CDR3 DNA sequence: TGTGCCATCAGTGAGTCGGGTAACCATCAGCCCCAGCATTTT. This translates into CAISESGNHQPQHF.

This clonotype occurred many times. This chain joins TRBV20-1 and TRBJ1-1; the D is unclear. Germline CDR1 reads DFQATT; CDR2 reads SNEGSKA (reference sequence). Trimming took off 2 bases at V and 3 bases at J, with 13 bases between the two ends. The CDR3 totals 14 residues. Written as DNA, the CDR3 is TGCAGTGCTAGATTCGGGGAAGGGTACACTGAAGCTTTCTTT. This encodes CSARFGEGYTEAFF.

This clonotype was seen only a few times. The genes are TRBV4-2 and TRBJ2-4; D gene ambiguous. Germline CDR1 is LGHNA and CDR2 is YNFKEQ. The CDR3 length is 16 residues. Trimming stripped 1 base from V and 0 bases from J, with 10 bases between. CDR3 bases: TGTGCCAGCAGCCAAGTACAGACGGTAGCCAAAAACATTCAGTACTTC. Protein: CASSQVQTVAKNIQYF.

The gene calls are TRBV11-3 and TRBJ2-1; D might be TRBD2 (6 bases). The CDR3 runs 13 residues. With 7 bases removed from V and 8 bases from J, the gap between germline ends came to 15 bases. Germline assignment: CDR1 SGHNT and CDR2 YENEEA. The CDR3 sequence is CASTAGSFDEQFF. Written as DNA, the CDR3 is TGTGCCAGCACGGCGGGGAGTTTCGATGAGCAGTTCTTC. The full variable domain, in which reference TRBV11-3 and TRBJ2-1 provide the parts outside the CDR3, is EAGVVQSPRYKIIEKKQPVAFWCNPISGHNTLYWYLQNLGQGPELLIRYENEEAVDDSQLPKDRFSAERLKGVDSTLKIQPAELGDSAVYLCASTAGSFDEQFFGPGTRLTVL.

This chain joins TRBV11-3 and TRBJ2-4, with 7 bases identical to TRBD2. With V trimmed by 0 bases and J by 5 bases, 7 bases remained unmatched. Per the germline V gene, CDR1 is SGHNT and CDR2 is YENEEA. This CDR3 is 16 amino acids long. The CDR3 is CASSLDFGREENIQYF. CDR3 sequence (DNA): TGTGCCAGCAGCTTAGATTTTGGGAGGGAAGAAAACATTCAGTACTTC.

This clonotype was detected many times. The rearrangement uses TRBV5-8 and TRBJ2-2; D may correspond to TRBD1 or TRBD2 (5 bases each). Per the germline V gene, CDR1 is SGHTS and CDR2 is YDEGEE. The CDR3 totals 15 residues. The V end was cut by 4 bases, the J end by 1 base, with 11 bases between. CDR3 DNA sequence: TGTGCCAGCAGCCCCGGGACCAAGAACACCGGGGAGCTGTTTTTT. This codes for CASSPGTKNTGELFF.

The chain has TRBV2 and TRBJ2-7; 9 nucleotides agree with TRBD2. After removal of 6 bases from V and 6 bases from J, the junction contained 12 bases not matched to a gene. This CDR3 has 15 amino acids. Germline CDR1 is SNHLY and CDR2 is FYNNEI. DNA of the CDR3: TGTGCCAGCAGCGAATGGGACCCAGCGGGAGGCGAGCAGTACTTC. Protein product: CASSEWDPAGGEQYF.

V is TRBV7-8 and J is TRBJ1-5; tentatively, D is TRBD1 (5 bases). Germline V gives CDR1 SGHVS, CDR2 FQNEAQ. With 5 bases removed from V and 3 bases from J, the gap between germline ends came to 23 bases. This CDR3 region has 18 residues. The CDR3 DNA follows: TGTGCCAGCAGCCTTGCTAACGCCGGGACTTTTTTCAATCAGCCCCAGCATTTT. It translates to CASSLANAGTFFNQPQHF. Based on the CDR3 plus reference TRBV7-8 and TRBJ1-5, the full variable domain is GAGVSQSPRYKVAKRGQDVALRCDPISGHVSLFWYQQALGQGPEFLTYFQNEAQLDKSGLPSDRFFAERPEGSVSTLKIQRTQQEDSAVYLCASSLANAGTFFNQPQHFGDGTRLSIL.

This clonotype was recorded once. The chain employs TRBV3-1 and TRBJ2-1, with a tentative D call TRBD2 (6 bases). CDR3 length equals 12 residues. Looked up from germline, CDR1 is LGHDT and CDR2 is YNNKEL (reference sequence). Trimming stripped 10 bases from V and 7 bases from J, with 14 bases between. The CDR3 DNA follows: TGTGCCACCCCGGAGGGTTTGAATGAGCAGTTCTTC. Protein product: CATPEGLNEQFF.

The CDR3 loop is CASSLARRSNTGELFF. CDR3 sequence (DNA): TGTGCCAGCAGCTTAGCGAGAAGGTCGAACACCGGGGAGCTGTTTTTT. The rearrangement joins TRBV7-9 to TRBJ2-2; D is unresolved. From germline, CDR1 is SEHNR and CDR2 FQNEAQ (reference sequence). The CDR3 contains 16 residues. Trimming pared 0 bases from V and 0 bases from J, leaving 8 bases between.

This chain uses TRBV12-5 with TRBJ2-5; the match to TRBD2 covers 7 bases. Trimming removed 5 bases from V and 2 bases from J; junction bases left unmatched: 8. CDR1 and CDR2 from the germline V gene are LGHNT and FRNRAP. The CDR3 extends over 15 amino acids. Here the CDR3 reads CASGESRDYQETQYF. CDR3 sequence (DNA): TGTGCTAGTGGTGAAAGCCGGGACTATCAAGAGACCCAGTACTTC. The full variable domain, in which reference TRBV12-5 and TRBJ2-5 provide the parts outside the CDR3, is DARVTQTPRHKVTEMGQEVTMRCQPILGHNTVFWYRQTMMQGLELLAYFRNRAPLDDSGMPKDRFSAEMPDATLATLKIQPSEPRDSAVYFCASGESRDYQETQYFGPGTRLLVL.

This clonotype came up a few times. The rearrangement joins TRBV29-1 to TRBJ2-1; 11 nucleotides line up with TRBD1. Germline CDR1 SQVTM, CDR2 ANQGSEA. This CDR3 has 14 residues. The junction had 9 bases not matched to a gene; V was cut back by 7 bases and J by 7 bases. This CDR3 is CSAAGTGGGNEQFF. CDR3 in DNA: TGCAGCGCAGCGGGGACAGGGGGTGGGAATGAGCAGTTCTTC.

This clonotype was counted only a few times. The chain has TRBV4-2 and TRBJ2-7, with unresolved D. Trimming took off 2 bases at V and 1 base at J, with 9 bases between the two ends. Germline V gives CDR1 LGHNA, CDR2 YNFKEQ. The CDR3 totals 14 residues. CDR3 in DNA: TGTGCCAGCAGCCAAAGGAGCGAATCCTACGAGCAGTACTTC. Its protein product is CASSQRSESYEQYF.

This clonotype occurred a few times. The V call is TRBV7-6, the J call TRBJ2-5; possibly TRBD1 or TRBD2 for D (5 bases each). Deletions cut 4 bases from V and 2 bases from J, with 14 bases between. CDR1 is SGHVS and CDR2 is FNYEAQ in the germline V gene. The CDR3 extends over 15 amino acids. CDR3 sequence: CASSSPGTNQETQYF. CDR3 nucleotide sequence: TGTGCCAGCAGCTCACCCGGGACCAATCAAGAGACCCAGTACTTC.

This clonotype occurred a few times. This rearrangement joins TRBV30 to TRBJ2-2, with D possibly TRBD1 on 5 matching bases. The germline V gene encodes CDR1 GTSNPN and CDR2 SVGIG (reference sequence). V shed 0 bases and J shed 5 bases, with 7 bases lying between them. The CDR3 is 13 amino acids. CDR3 bases: TGTGCCTGGAGTGTACGGACAACCGGGGAGCTGTTTTTT. This translates into CAWSVRTTGELFF.

The rearrangement uses TRBV25-1 and TRBJ1-5; TRBD1 matches at 7 bases. The germline V gene has CDR1 MGHDK and CDR2 SYGVNS. The CDR3 length is 16 residues. After removal of 1 base from V and 2 bases from J, the junction contained 5 bases not matched to a gene. The CDR3 spells CASSESSTGGNQPQHF. The DNA of the CDR3 is TGTGCCAGCAGTGAATCGAGCACAGGGGGCAATCAGCCCCAGCATTTT.

The chain recombines TRBV5-6 with TRBJ2-3, with D uncertain. The CDR3 sequence is 11 residues long. Trimming removed 1 base from V and 5 bases from J, with 2 bases in between. Germline V gives CDR1 SGHDT, CDR2 YYEEEE. The CDR3, as DNA: TGTGCCAGCAGCTTGCGAGATACGCAGTATTTT. Translation gives CASSLRDTQYF.

This clonotype has just a few counts. V usage is TRBV2 and J usage is TRBJ1-6, with 8 bases aligning to TRBD1. CDR1 SNHLY and CDR2 FYNNEI come from the germline V gene. This CDR3 has 16 amino acids. The J segment lost 5 bases and the V segment lost 6 bases, leaving 9 bases of the junction unmatched. DNA of the CDR3: TGTGCCAGCAGCGCCCAGGGGGCATCAAATAATTCACCCCTCCACTTT. It codes for CASSAQGASNNSPLHF.